These T cell receptor beta chains were read from a single sample in a study of glioma-infiltrating T cells after dendritic cell vaccination. Repertoires were generated with immunoSEQ multiplex PCR, while TCRdb's copy carries only in-frame clones and drops some. The data show about 76,000 clones, around 86% seen once. The sample here was blood, taken after dendritic cell vaccination. The receptor source for this set is a human donor with glioblastoma. The CDR3 runs from the conserved cysteine through the conserved F or W. The D gene is left open where the match is weak. The listing skips clone size in some rows; elsewhere it reads once, few, many or a size class.

CDR3 | DNA | V | D | J | size
CASRMGQGKNQPQHF | TGTGCCAGCAGGATGGGACAGGGCAAAAATCAGCCCCAGCATTTT | TRBV6-5 | TRBD1 | TRBJ1-5 | .
CASSLVRSIGEQYF | TGTGCCAGCAGCTTAGTGAGGTCAATTGGGGAGCAGTACTTC | TRBV7-8 | . | TRBJ2-7 | once
CASSMGRFYEQYF | TGTGCCAGCAGCATGGGGCGTTTTTACGAGCAGTACTTC | TRBV11-2 | . | TRBJ2-7 | .
CASSRQASGGDTQYF | TGTGCCAGCAGTCGGCAGGCTAGCGGGGGAGATACGCAGTATTTT | TRBV5-6 | TRBD2 | TRBJ2-3 | .
CASSSPPAGNTIYF | TGTGCCAGCAGTTCCCCCCCAGCTGGAAACACCATATATTTT | TRBV28 | . | TRBJ1-3 | .
CAWSPLPWNEQFF | TGTGCCTGGAGTCCACTCCCTTGGAATGAGCAGTTCTTC | TRBV30 | . | TRBJ2-1 | .
CASSPRLAGDNEQFF | TGTGCCAGCAGCCCAAGACTAGCGGGGGACAATGAGCAGTTCTTC | TRBV5-4 | TRBD2 | TRBJ2-1 | .
CASSKGLAGETQYF | TGTGCCAGCTCCAAGGGACTAGCGGGGGAGACCCAGTACTTC | TRBV18 | TRBD2 | TRBJ2-5 | .
CASSFLGGQGYEQYF | TGTGCCAGCAGTTTCCTAGGGGGACAGGGCTACGAGCAGTACTTC | TRBV27 | TRBD1 | TRBJ2-7 | .
CASSLSDSNQPQHF | TGTGCCAGCAGTTTATCAGATAGCAATCAGCCCCAGCATTTT | TRBV6-5 | . | TRBJ1-5 | .
CASSLLPGTAYEQYF | TGTGCCAGCAGCTTGTTGCCCGGGACAGCCTACGAGCAGTACTTC | TRBV11-2 | TRBD1 | TRBJ2-7 | .
CAISESGTGVSDTQYF | TGTGCCATCAGTGAGTCGGGGACAGGGGTTTCAGATACGCAGTATTTT | TRBV10-3 | TRBD1 | TRBJ2-3 | once
CASSYGLYGYTF | TGTGCCAGCAGTTACGGACTGTATGGCTACACCTTC | TRBV6-5 | . | TRBJ1-2 | .
CASSLGQMVNTEAFF | TGTGCCAGCAGCTTAGGACAGATGGTGAACACTGAAGCTTTCTTT | TRBV11-3 | . | TRBJ1-1 | .
CASSLGYGNTDTQYF | TGCGCCAGCAGCTTGGGGTACGGTAACACAGATACGCAGTATTTT | TRBV5-1 | . | TRBJ2-3 | .
CASSYGPTYEQYF | TGTGCCAGCAGTTATGGGCCCACCTACGAGCAGTACTTC | TRBV5-8 | . | TRBJ2-7 | few
CASRSDRVSGPQHF | TGCGCCAGCAGGTCTGACAGGGTTTCGGGGCCCCAGCATTTT | TRBV10-2 | TRBD1 | TRBJ1-5 | .
CSVTRVQGDTEAFF | TGCAGCGTCACTCGTGTACAGGGGGACACTGAAGCTTTCTTT | TRBV29-1 | TRBD1 | TRBJ1-1 | .
CASSALATSGANVLTF | TGTGCCAGCAGTGCCCTAGCGACCTCTGGGGCCAACGTCCTGACTTTC | TRBV25-1 | . | TRBJ2-6 | once
CASSTGTGGNQPQHF | TGTGCCAGCAGCACCGGGACAGGGGGCAATCAGCCCCAGCATTTT | TRBV13 | TRBD1 | TRBJ1-5 | .
CASSASQGRGYGHTF | TGTGCCAGCAGCGCATCACAGGGGCGCGGCTATGGCCACACCTTC | TRBV9 | TRBD1 | TRBJ1-2 | .
CASSLGDGYTF | TGTGCCAGCTCACTAGGGGATGGCTACACCTTC | TRBV18 | . | TRBJ1-2 | .
CASRGGGTNRPQHF | TGTGCCAGCAGGGGGGGAGGCACCAATCGGCCCCAGCATTTT | TRBV6-5 | . | TRBJ1-5 | .
CASSLDRGEAFF | TGTGCCAGCAGCTTAGATCGGGGTGAAGCTTTCTTT | TRBV11-2 | . | TRBJ1-1 | .
CASSRVGREYNEQFF | TGTGCCAGCAGCCGAGTAGGGCGGGAATACAATGAGCAGTTCTTC | TRBV7-3 | . | TRBJ2-1 | .
CASSMGLAGHNEQFF | TGTGCCAGTAGTATGGGACTAGCGGGGCACAATGAGCAGTTCTTC | TRBV19 | TRBD2 | TRBJ2-1 | .
CASSIQGRYSNQPQHF | TGTGCCAGTAGTATCCAGGGAAGGTATAGCAATCAGCCCCAGCATTTT | TRBV19 | . | TRBJ1-5 | .